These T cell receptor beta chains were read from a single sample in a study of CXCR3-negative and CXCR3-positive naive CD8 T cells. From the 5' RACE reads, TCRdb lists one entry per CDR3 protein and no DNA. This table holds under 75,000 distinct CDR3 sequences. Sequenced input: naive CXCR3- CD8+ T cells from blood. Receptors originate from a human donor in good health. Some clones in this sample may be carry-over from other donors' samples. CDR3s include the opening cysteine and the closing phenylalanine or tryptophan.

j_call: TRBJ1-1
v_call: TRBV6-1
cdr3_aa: CASSERVGVTEAFF

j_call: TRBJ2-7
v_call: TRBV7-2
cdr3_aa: CASSNTPRKGSYEQYF

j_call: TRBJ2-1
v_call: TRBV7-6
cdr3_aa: CASSLPRNEQFF

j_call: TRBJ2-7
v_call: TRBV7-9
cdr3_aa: CASSYVREHTSYEQYF

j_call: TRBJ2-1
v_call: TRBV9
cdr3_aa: CASSPSSPYNEQFF

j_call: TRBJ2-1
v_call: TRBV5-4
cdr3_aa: CASRGALEQFF

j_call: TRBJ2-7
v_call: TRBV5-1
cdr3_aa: CASTRGLDSDGYEQYF

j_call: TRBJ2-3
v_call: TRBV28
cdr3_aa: CASSLEKFSSTSTDTQYF

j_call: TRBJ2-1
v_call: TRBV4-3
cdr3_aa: CASSQDKALYNEQFF

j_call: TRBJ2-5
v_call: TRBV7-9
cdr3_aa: CASTRDRLETQYF

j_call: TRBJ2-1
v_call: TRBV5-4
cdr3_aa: CASSHQYGGYEQFF

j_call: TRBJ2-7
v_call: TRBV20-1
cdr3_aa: CSANLGDSSDSYEQYF

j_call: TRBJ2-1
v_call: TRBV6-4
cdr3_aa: CASSDSAESYNEQFF

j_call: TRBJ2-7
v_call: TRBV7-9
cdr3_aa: CASTYDAWRGEQYF

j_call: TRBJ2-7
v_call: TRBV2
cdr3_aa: CASSSTPGRVYYEQYF

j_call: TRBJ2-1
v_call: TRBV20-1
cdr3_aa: CSARDDSGAYNEQFF

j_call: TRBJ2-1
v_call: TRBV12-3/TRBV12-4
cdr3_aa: CASSPGLAGNEQFF

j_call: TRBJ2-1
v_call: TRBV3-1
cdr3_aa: CASSQRGQSYNEQFF

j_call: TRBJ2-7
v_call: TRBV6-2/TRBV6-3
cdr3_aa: CASSYSTNRGPYEQYF

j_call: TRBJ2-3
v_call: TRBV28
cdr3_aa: CASSSQGRADTQYF

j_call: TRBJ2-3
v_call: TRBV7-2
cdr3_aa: CASSLQGTGSTDTQYF

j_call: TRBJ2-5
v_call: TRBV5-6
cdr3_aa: CASSGGLAGAKRWAQYF

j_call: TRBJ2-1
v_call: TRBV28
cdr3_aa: CASTPRPHSYNEQFF

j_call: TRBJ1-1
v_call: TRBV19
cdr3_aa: CASSMRGTPEAFF

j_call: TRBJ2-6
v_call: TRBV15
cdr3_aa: CATSRDFGILSGANVLTF

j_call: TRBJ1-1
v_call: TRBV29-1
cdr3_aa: CSVGNVYTEAFF

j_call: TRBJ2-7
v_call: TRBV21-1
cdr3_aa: CASSTLGYEQYF

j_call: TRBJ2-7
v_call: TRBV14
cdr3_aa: CASSQVQHRSYEQYF

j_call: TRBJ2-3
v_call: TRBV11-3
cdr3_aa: CASSLAAMNTQYF

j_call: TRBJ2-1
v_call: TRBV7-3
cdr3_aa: CASSSTGNPYNEQFF

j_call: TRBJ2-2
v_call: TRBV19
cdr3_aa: CASSIQVNTGELFF

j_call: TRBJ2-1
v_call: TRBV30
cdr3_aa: CASRGSYNEQFF

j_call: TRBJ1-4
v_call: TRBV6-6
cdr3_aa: CASWREPTNEKLFF

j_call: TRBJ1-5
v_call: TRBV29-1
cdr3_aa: CSVEDQGAGQPQHF

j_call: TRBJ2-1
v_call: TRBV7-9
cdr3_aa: CASSSTGTGNYNEQFF